This T cell receptor (beta chain) was recorded in a study of T cell repertoires in cytomegalovirus infection. The V segment lost 7 bases and the J segment 2 bases; nucleotides outside the gene matches: 5. The V gene's germline CDR1 is ENHRY and CDR2 SYGVKD. CDR3 size: 13 residues. This clonotype was detected a few times. What it binds is unknown. MiXCR was run by TCRdb on the reads, yielding one entry per CDR3 protein. This table holds under 150,000 distinct CDR3 sequences, 24% found once. This receptor was obtained from a human donor in good health (CMV status not recorded). Some clones in this sample may be carry-over from other donors' samples. This rearrangement joins TRBV10-3 to TRBJ2-7, with 7 bases fitting TRBD1. Material: PBMCs, sequenced either directly or after in vitro stimulation (not recorded which). Written as DNA, the CDR3 is TGTGCCATCAAGACAGGGACAACCTACGAGCAGTACTTC. Protein product: CAIKTGTTYEQYF.